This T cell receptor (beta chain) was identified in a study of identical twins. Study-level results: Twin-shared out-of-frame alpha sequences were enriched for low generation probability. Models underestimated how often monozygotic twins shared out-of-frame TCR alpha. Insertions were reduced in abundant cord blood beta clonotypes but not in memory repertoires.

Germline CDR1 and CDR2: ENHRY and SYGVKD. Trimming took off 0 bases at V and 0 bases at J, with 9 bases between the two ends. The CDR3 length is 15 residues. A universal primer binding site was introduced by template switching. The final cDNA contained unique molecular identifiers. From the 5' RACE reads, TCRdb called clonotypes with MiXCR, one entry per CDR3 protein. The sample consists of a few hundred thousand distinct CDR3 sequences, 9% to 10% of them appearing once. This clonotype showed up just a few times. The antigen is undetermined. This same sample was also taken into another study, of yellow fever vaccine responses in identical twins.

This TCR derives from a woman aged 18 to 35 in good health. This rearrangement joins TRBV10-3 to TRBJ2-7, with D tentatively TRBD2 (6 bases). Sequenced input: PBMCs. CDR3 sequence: CAISESAGPSYEQYF. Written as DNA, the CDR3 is TGTGCCATCAGTGAGTCGGCGGGACCCTCCTACGAGCAGTACTTC.